This note documents a single T cell receptor beta chain sequence. No antigen is known for it. This entry belongs to a study of cytomegalovirus exposure and HLA in healthy donors. Study-level points and caveats: Sequencing artifact likely explains a cluster of highly shared sequence variants.

This PCR relied on a set of 60 Vbeta primers and 13 Jbeta primers. Assay used: immunoSEQ multiplex PCR; TCRdb lists only in-frame clones, some missing. The table includes approximately 150,000 clones, 70% to 90% detected once. The CDR3 is made up of 14 amino acids. Trimming removed 6 bases from V and 1 base from J; junction bases left unmatched: 5. CDR1 and CDR2 (germline): SQVTM, ANQGSEA. The chain links TRBV29-1 to TRBJ2-3; 9 nucleotides agree with TRBD2. This TCR came from a woman aged 40 to 55 in good health and CMV-seronegative. Sample: PBMCs. CDR3 amino acids: CSVGAGGGTDTQYF. CDR3 coding DNA: TGCAGCGTGGGAGCGGGAGGAGGCACAGATACGCAGTATTTT.